Each of the 10 T cell receptor beta chains below was sequenced from the same sample in a study of shared clonotypes between healthy human individuals. Assay: immunoSEQ multiplex PCR; the TCRdb copy retains only in-frame clones and omits some. The sample has some 1 million clones, 70% to 80% seen once. The sequenced material came from memory CD4+ T cells sorted from blood. Subset given: CD45RA-negative fraction. The receptors were sampled from a man aged 18 to 30 in good health.

This chain joins TRBV6-6 and TRBJ1-5; D remains unclear. CDR3 length: 13 amino acids. V was shortened by 4 bases and J by 1 base, with 5 bases between the two germline ends. Germline V gene lookup returns CDR1 MNHNY and CDR2 SVGAGI (reference sequence). The CDR3 is CASSSVSNQPQHF. The CDR3, as DNA: TGTGCCAGCAGTTCCGTGAGCAATCAGCCCCAGCATTTT.

CDR3 bases: TGTGCCAGCTCCAACGCTATTGGCTACACCTTC. Translating it yields CASSNAIGYTF. The chain couples TRBV6-5 to TRBJ1-2; D not resolved. Between the trimmed V and J ends, which lost 8 bases and 7 bases, there was a span of 11 bases. This CDR3 region has 11 residues. Germline CDR1 reads MNHEY; CDR2 reads SVGAGI.

V usage is TRBV30 and J usage is TRBJ1-2; D call uncertain. The CDR3 loop spans 17 amino acids. Germline V gene lookup returns CDR1 GTSNPN and CDR2 SVGIG (reference sequence). V lost 0 bases to trimming and J lost 0 bases, with 17 bases between them. The CDR3 is CAWSVGGILVSNYGYTF. For the CDR3, the DNA is TGTGCCTGGAGTGTGGGAGGGATCCTTGTTTCTAACTATGGCTACACCTTC.

DNA of the CDR3: TGTGCCAGCAGCCGCACCGGGACAGGGGTCTACGAGCAGTACTTC. Translation: CASSRTGTGVYEQYF. The V gene is TRBV4-2, the J gene TRBJ2-7; 10 bases are shared with TRBD1. The J segment lost 3 bases and the V segment lost 4 bases, leaving 6 bases of the junction unmatched. Looked up from germline, CDR1 is LGHNA and CDR2 is YNFKEQ. The CDR3 contains 15 residues.

The chain recombines TRBV19 with TRBJ2-3; 9 bases fit TRBD1. The CDR3 loop spans 16 amino acids. CDR1 is LNHDA, CDR2 SQIVND, per germline (reference sequence). Losses at the gene ends were 6 bases for V and 7 bases for J; bases not matched to a gene: 14. CDR3: CASSKLGTGSGYTQYF. For the CDR3, the DNA is TGTGCCAGTAGCAAGTTAGGGACAGGGAGTGGATATACGCAGTATTTT.

The chain joins TRBV7-8 to TRBJ2-5; the match to TRBD2 covers 8 bases. CDR1 and CDR2 (germline): SGHVS, FQNEAQ. The length of the CDR3 is 16 residues. Trimming took 4 bases from V and 5 from J; bases not matched to a gene: 12. The CDR3 DNA reads as TGTGCCAGCAGCTCAGGGCTCCGGGGGGGCAGGGAGACCCAGTACTTC. Amino acid sequence: CASSSGLRGGRETQYF.

The CDR3 DNA reads as TGCGCCAGCAGCCAAGTTGGCAGGTTTACTGAAGCTTTCTTT. This sequence encodes CASSQVGRFTEAFF. The rearrangement joins TRBV4-1 to TRBJ1-1; D is uncertain. Germline-derived CDR1 and CDR2 are MGHRA and YSYEKL. V lost 1 base, J lost 5 bases, and 11 bases lay in between. This CDR3 is built from 14 residues.

This clone was observed at least ten times. The chain employs TRBV9 and TRBJ1-3; D unresolved. The V end lost 3 bases, the J end lost 2 bases, and 15 bases lay between the germline ends. The CDR3 totals 16 residues. The germline V gene encodes CDR1 SGDLS and CDR2 YYNGEE. CDR3 amino acids: CASSAPGLGTGNTIYF. CDR3 nucleotide sequence: TGTGCCAGCAGCGCCCCGGGGTTAGGGACTGGAAACACCATATATTTT.

The chain joins TRBV28 to TRBJ1-6; D is ambiguous. The CDR3 consists of 12 residues. The germline V and J ends were trimmed by 5 bases and 10 bases, with 9 bases remaining between them. Germline V gene sequence: CDR1 MDHEN, CDR2 SYDVKM. The CDR3 protein is CASSLMESPLHF. CDR3 sequence (DNA): TGTGCCAGCAGTCTCATGGAATCACCCCTCCACTTT.

A remark on this clone: Distinct nucleotide sequences in the sample also encode this CDR3. J is TRBJ2-3 and V is TRBV5-1, with unresolved D. The ends were cut back, 4 bases at V and 0 bases at J, with 6 bases in the middle. The CDR3 contains 13 residues. Germline CDR1 reads SGHRS; CDR2 reads YFSETQ. CDR3 nucleotide sequence: TGCGCCAGCAGCCCCTCTAGCACAGATACGCAGTATTTT. As protein: CASSPSSTDTQYF.